This T cell receptor beta chain was documented in a study of beta chain features in type 1 diabetes. Study context: There was similarity between patients and healthy donors in age, gender and cell yields.

This clone has at least ten counts. As yet, its antigen is unknown. Overall study results and limits: The study found fewer insertions and more deletions at VDJ junctions in type 1 diabetes patients.

Isolated RNA was reverse transcribed in full, so expressed TCRB transcripts were sequenced. Measured with immunoSEQ multiplex PCR; TCRdb has only the in-frame clones, and not every one. The sample contains about 340,000 clones, 6.5% to 10% of which appear only once. CDR3 length: 15 residues. Losses at the gene ends were 7 bases for V and 1 base for J; bases not matched to a gene: 8. The germline CDR1 and CDR2 sequences are ENHRY and SYGVKD. The J gene is TRBJ2-5, the V gene TRBV10-3; 8 nucleotides line up with TRBD2. What was sequenced was central memory CD4+ T cells from blood. This clonotype was obtained from a woman between 18 and 29 years old in good health. The CDR3 bases are TGTGCCATCACCCCAGTAGCGGGACCCCAAGAGACCCAGTACTTC. Translation gives CAITPVAGPQETQYF.